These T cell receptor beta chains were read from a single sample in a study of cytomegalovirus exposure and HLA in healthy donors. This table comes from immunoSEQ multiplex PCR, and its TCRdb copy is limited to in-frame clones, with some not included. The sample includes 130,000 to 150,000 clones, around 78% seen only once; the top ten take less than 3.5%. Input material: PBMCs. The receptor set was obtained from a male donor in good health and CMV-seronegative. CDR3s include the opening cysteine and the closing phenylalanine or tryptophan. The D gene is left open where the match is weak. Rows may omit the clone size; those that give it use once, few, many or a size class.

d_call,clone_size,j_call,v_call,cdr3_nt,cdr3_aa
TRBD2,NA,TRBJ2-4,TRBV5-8,TGTGCCAGCAGCTCCCCCCGGGGGGGGATAGCCAAAAACATTCAGTACTTC,CASSSPRGGIAKNIQYF
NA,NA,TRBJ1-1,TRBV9,TGTGCCAGCAGCGTAGGGAACCGCGACAAGTATGATACTGAAGCTTTCTTT,CASSVGNRDKYDTEAFF
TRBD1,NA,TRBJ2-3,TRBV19,TGTGCCAGTACCGGACAGGGGGCTCTTAGGGATACGCAGTATTTT,CASTGQGALRDTQYF
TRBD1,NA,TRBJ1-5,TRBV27,TGTGCCAGCAGGCAGGACAGGCCTAATCAGCCCCAGCATTTT,CASRQDRPNQPQHF
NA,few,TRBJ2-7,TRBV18,TGTGCCAGCTCACCTGGGGGCGGGAGTTACGAGCAGTACTTC,CASSPGGGSYEQYF
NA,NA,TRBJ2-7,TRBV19,TGTGCCAGCAGTCAGAGGCCTGACTACGAGCAGTACTTC,CASSQRPDYEQYF
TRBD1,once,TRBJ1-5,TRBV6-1,TGTGCCAGCAGGAGCAGGGGGGCCGGAGGACAGCCCCAGCATTTT,CASRSRGAGGQPQHF
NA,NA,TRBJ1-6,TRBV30,TGTGCCTGGAGTGGCAGGGTCGCAATAAATTCACCCCTCCACTTT,CAWSGRVAINSPLHF
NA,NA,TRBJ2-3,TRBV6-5,TGTGCCAGCAGGGTAAGCGGGCTCACAGATACGCAGTATTTT,CASRVSGLTDTQYF
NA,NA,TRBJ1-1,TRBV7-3,TGTGCCAGCAGCTTAACGGGGCAGGCCGAAGCTTTCTTT,CASSLTGQAEAFF
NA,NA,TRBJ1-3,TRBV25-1,TGTGCCAGCAGTGACTTCGAGACCATATATTTT,CASSDFETIYF
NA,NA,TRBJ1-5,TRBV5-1,TGCGCCAGCAGCTTGGCCGGAGAGCAGCCCCAGCATTTT,CASSLAGEQPQHF
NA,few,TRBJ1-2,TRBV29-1,TGCAGCGCCGTTGGGGGGGGAGACTATGGCTACACCTTC,CSAVGGGDYGYTF
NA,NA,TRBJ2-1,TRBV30,TGTGCCTGGAGTGTAAGGGTTCGGGGTCAGGGGGAGCAGTTCTTC,CAWSVRVRGQGEQFF
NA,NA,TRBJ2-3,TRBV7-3,TGTGCCAGCAGCTCCCCTGCCAGCAGCCCCCAGGGGTCAGATACGCAGTATTTT,CASSSPASSPQGSDTQYF
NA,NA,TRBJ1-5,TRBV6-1,TGTGCCCGCACTGAGCGGGCACCGTATAGCAATCAGCCCCAGCATTTT,CARTERAPYSNQPQHF
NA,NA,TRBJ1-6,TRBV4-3,TGCGCCAGCAGCCAGATACTCAACTCCTATAATTCACCCCCCCACTTT,CASSQILNSYNSPPHF
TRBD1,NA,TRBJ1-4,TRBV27,TGTGCCAGCAGTCCGTACCGGGACAGGGTTAATGAAAAACTGTTTTTT,CASSPYRDRVNEKLFF
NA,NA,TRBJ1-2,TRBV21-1,TGTGCCAGCAGCAAAACCGGACTGGGTTTTGGCTATGGCTACACCTTC,CASSKTGLGFGYGYTF
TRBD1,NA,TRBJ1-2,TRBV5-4,TGTGCCAGCAGCGGGACAGGGGTCGGCTACACCTTC,CASSGTGVGYTF
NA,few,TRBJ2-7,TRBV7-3,TGTGCCAGCAGCTCCCGCAGGGGAGACGAGCAGTACTTC,CASSSRRGDEQYF
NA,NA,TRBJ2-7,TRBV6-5,TGTGCCAGCCGCTCCCGTCGGGAGCACGAGCAGTACTTC,CASRSRREHEQYF
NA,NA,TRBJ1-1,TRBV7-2,TGTGCCAGCAGCTTAGCGGGAGATAAATACACTGAAGCTTTCTTT,CASSLAGDKYTEAFF